The 23 T cell receptor delta chains given below trace back to one sample, sequenced in a study of Vδ1+ human thymocytes. Findings of the study overall: Thymic TRG and TRD repertoires appeared highly polyclonal.

RNA was extracted from the cells and then reverse transcribed. CDR3 amplicons came from multiplex PCR with pooled V-gene forward and constant-region reverse primers. TCRdb redid clone calling on the multiplex PCR reads using CATT. The sample lists tens of thousands of delta-chain clones, 15% occurring once. What these receptors recognize is not known. The sequenced sample consisted of Vdelta1+ gamma-delta thymocytes from the thymus. The subset: FACS-sorted CD3+ TCRalphabeta- TCRVdelta1+ TCRVdelta2- thymocytes. Receptors were obtained from a boy in the first two years of life who had congenital heart surgery.

The chain uses TRDV1 and TRDJ1; D uncertain. The CDR3 has 20 residues. CDR1 and CDR2 from the germline V gene are TSWWSYY and QGS. V was trimmed by 2 bases and J by 1 base, leaving 26 bases between them. CDR3 protein: CALGEGRGLALGRSTDKLIF. The CDR3, as DNA: TGTGCTCTTGGGGAAGGTAGGGGCCTAGCCCTTGGGAGATCCACCGATAAACTCATCTTT.

The genes are TRDV1 and TRDJ1; 12 bases line up with TRDD3. Trimming took 0 bases from V and 2 from J; bases not matched to a gene: 19. This CDR3 has 22 amino acids. The germline V gene has CDR1 TSWWSYY and CDR2 QGS. The CDR3 sequence: CALGELGPYGADWGILTDKLIF. Here the CDR3 DNA reads TGTGCTCTTGGGGAACTAGGACCCTACGGGGCAGACTGGGGGATACTAACCGATAAACTCATCTTT.

The rearrangement links TRDV1 to TRDJ1; tentatively, D is TRDD2 (7 bases). The CDR3 covers 19 residues. The ends were cut back, 0 bases at V and 6 bases at J, with 26 bases in the middle. Looked up from germline, CDR1 is TSWWSYY and CDR2 is QGS. DNA of the CDR3: TGTGCTCTTGGGGAACTGGCGCTTCCTATAAACTGGGTAATTAATAAACTCATCTTT. Its translation: CALGELALPINWVINKLIF.

A few counts support this clone. The chain is built from TRDV1 and TRDJ1, with 11 nucleotides matching TRDD3. The junction had 19 bases not matched to a gene; V was cut back by 1 base and J by 0 bases. Looked up from germline, CDR1 is TSWWSYY and CDR2 is QGS. CDR3 length equals 22 residues. The CDR3 sequence is CALGEPPTSRLLGDIYTDKLIF. CDR3 coding DNA: TGTGCTCTTGGGGAACCCCCTACGTCCCGCTTACTGGGGGATATTTACACCGATAAACTCATCTTT.

This sequence joins TRDV1 and TRDJ1; 9 positions match TRDD3. V lost 0 bases to trimming and J lost 9 bases; unmatched junction nucleotides: 17. This CDR3 contains 18 residues. Germline-derived CDR1 and CDR2 are TSWWSYY and QGS. The CDR3 loop is CALGELPFTGGPPEELIF. CDR3 nucleotides: TGTGCTCTTGGGGAACTCCCCTTCACTGGGGGACCGCCCGAGGAACTCATCTTT.

Note on this clone: The junction departs from germline at one end; a sequencing error may be responsible. V is TRDV1 and J is TRDJ1; 7 bases agree with TRDD3. Germline V lookup: CDR1 TSWWSYY, CDR2 QGS. This CDR3 is 19 amino acids long. The CDR3 DNA follows: TGTGCTCTTGGAGAACGCGGTTCTGGGGGTCGAGGGAGTATCGATAAACTCATCTTT. Translating it yields CALGERGSGGRGSIDKLIF.

The genes are TRDV1 and TRDJ1; D may be TRDD2 (5 bases). CDR3 size: 24 residues. Germline V gives CDR1 TSWWSYY, CDR2 QGS. V was trimmed by 0 bases and J by 1 base, leaving 36 bases between them. CDR3: CALGELRLPTTFLSYQYVTDKLIF. DNA of the CDR3: TGTGCTCTTGGGGAACTTCGGCTGCCGACAACTTTCCTCTCGTACCAGTACGTCACCGATAAACTCATCTTT.

This chain uses TRDV1 with TRDJ1; TRDD3 aligns across 10 bases. The CDR3 consists of 19 residues. J was trimmed by 0 bases and V by 9 bases; bases with no gene match: 19. Germline V lookup: CDR1 TSWWSYY, CDR2 QGS. The CDR3 DNA reads as TGTGCTCTGGGTCCGAGGACTGGGGGATGGAGGCGGTACACCGATAAACTCATCTTT. It is translated as CALGPRTGGWRRYTDKLIF.

The chain couples TRDV1 to TRDJ1; D might be TRDD2 (7 bases). CDR3 length: 22 residues. Trimming cost V 3 bases and J 2 bases, with 34 bases left between them. Germline CDR1 reads TSWWSYY; CDR2 reads QGS. The CDR3 spells CALGDFLHDVLGLIRDTDKLIF. The CDR3 nucleotides are TGTGCTCTTGGGGATTTCCTACACGACGTACTGGGACTCATAAGAGATACCGATAAACTCATCTTT.

This clone has a handful of counts. The chain couples TRDV1 to TRDJ1; unclear D gene. The CDR3 is made up of 17 amino acids. CDR1 is TSWWSYY and CDR2 is QGS in the germline V gene. Trimming stripped 10 bases from V and 3 bases from J, with 27 bases between. The CDR3 protein is CAQVGGPGHLSADKLIF. DNA for the CDR3: TGTGCTCAAGTGGGAGGCCCAGGTCATTTGTCTGCCGATAAACTCATCTTT.

The chain carries TRDV1 and TRDJ1; D possibly corresponds to TRDD3 (6 bases). This CDR3 region has 18 residues. V lost 3 bases, J lost 0 bases, and 20 bases lay in between. The germline V gene has CDR1 TSWWSYY and CDR2 QGS. DNA of the CDR3: TGTGCTCTTGGGGAGGGTTTCCTTAGGGGGACCAACACCGATAAACTCATCTTT. It translates to CALGEGFLRGTNTDKLIF.

This clone has just a few counts. The chain couples TRDV1 to TRDJ1; 10 bases line up with TRDD3. The ends lost 4 bases at V and 11 bases at J; junction bases unmatched: 16. The germline gives CDR1 TSWWSYY, CDR2 QGS. The CDR3 sequence is 16 residues long. The CDR3 is CALGAAGRLGDQGLIF. The CDR3 DNA reads as TGTGCTCTTGGGGCTGCTGGGAGACTGGGGGATCAGGGGCTCATCTTT.

V usage is TRDV1 and J usage is TRDJ1, with 7 bases identical to TRDD2. V gave up 4 bases and J gave up 4 bases; unmatched junction bases: 21. The CDR3 covers 19 residues. Germline CDR1 reads TSWWSYY; CDR2 reads QGS. CDR3 in amino acids: CALGAVFPTRWEPYDKLIF. CDR3 sequence (DNA): TGTGCTCTTGGGGCCGTCTTTCCTACGAGGTGGGAACCGTACGATAAACTCATCTTT.

This clone has just a few counts. This rearrangement joins TRDV1 to TRDJ1; 10 bases match TRDD3. The CDR3 length is 17 residues. V lost 4 bases and J lost 0; bases outside the gene matches: 8. Germline-derived CDR1 and CDR2 are TSWWSYY and QGS. CDR3 bases: TGTGCTCTTGGGGTTGTTAGGACTGGGGGATACACCGATAAACTCATCTTT. This gives the protein CALGVVRTGGYTDKLIF.

This clone was observed a handful of times. This chain joins TRDV1 and TRDJ1, with 7 bases identical to TRDD3. Germline values: CDR1 TSWWSYY, CDR2 QGS. V lost 1 base, J lost 0 bases, and 23 bases stayed unmatched. The CDR3 runs 22 residues. The CDR3 region is CALGEPVAGSQGGGPYTDKLIF. The CDR3 region has the DNA TGTGCTCTTGGGGAACCGGTAGCTGGGTCCCAGGGTGGGGGACCGTACACCGATAAACTCATCTTT.

The V gene is TRDV1, the J gene TRDJ1; 13 bases fit TRDD3. Germline CDR1 reads TSWWSYY; CDR2 reads QGS. The CDR3 is 19 amino acids. Trimming removed 9 bases from V and 4 bases from J; junction bases left unmatched: 20. The CDR3 protein is CALTEGNLLGDTCCDKLIF. For the CDR3, the DNA is TGTGCTCTCACGGAGGGAAACTTACTGGGGGATACGTGCTGCGATAAACTCATCTTT.

The chain combines TRDV2 with TRDJ1, with 7 bases identical to TRDD3. This CDR3 has 15 residues. The junction had 3 bases not matched to a gene; V was cut back by 0 bases and J by 0 bases. The germline CDR1 and CDR2 sequences are GEAIGNYY and EKD. CDR3 residues: CACDTVLGYTDKLIF. The CDR3 bases are TGTGCCTGTGACACCGTACTGGGGTACACCGATAAACTCATCTTT.

Details on this clone: A read error may account for a junction end that differs from germline. The chain has TRDV1 and TRDJ1; 8 bases are a match to TRDD3. There are 20 residues in the CDR3. The germline V gene encodes CDR1 TSWWSYY and CDR2 QGS. CDR3 DNA: TGTGCTCTTGGGGGTCAGCGGTCGGGGATACCTGCCCTTCTCACCGGTAAACTCATCTTT. This codes for CALGGQRSGIPALLTGKLIF.

The chain couples TRDV1 to TRDJ1; 10 bases map to TRDD3. The CDR3 loop spans 25 amino acids. The J segment lost 0 bases and the V segment lost 0 bases, leaving 28 bases of the junction unmatched. Germline CDR1 reads TSWWSYY; CDR2 reads QGS. DNA of the CDR3: TGTGCTCTTGGGGAACTACCTAGGCCTCCCTCGGGGTGGGGGATACAAGCCCGGTACACCGATAAACTCATCTTT. The encoded protein is CALGELPRPPSGWGIQARYTDKLIF.

This sequence joins TRDV1 and TRDJ1; D is unclear. This CDR3 contains 15 residues. The germline CDR1 and CDR2 sequences are TSWWSYY and QGS. The germline V and J ends were trimmed by 0 bases and 2 bases, with 10 bases remaining between them. The CDR3 DNA reads TGTGCTCTTGGGGAACTTCTGGCGGAAACCGATAAACTCATCTTT. Translating gives CALGELLAETDKLIF.

This rearrangement joins TRDV1 to TRDJ1; 13 nucleotides align to TRDD3. V lost 0 bases and J lost 3; bases outside the gene matches: 19. The CDR3 sequence is 22 residues long. Germline loops: CDR1 TSWWSYY, CDR2 QGS. The CDR3 sequence is CALGELEPHRTGGYVLADKLIF. DNA for the CDR3: TGTGCTCTTGGGGAACTAGAACCCCATCGTACTGGGGGATACGTGTTAGCCGATAAACTCATCTTT.

Comments on this clone: This may arise from a read error, as a much more abundant clone is one base away. The chain links TRDV2 to TRDJ1, with D maybe TRDD3 (8 bases). Germline CDR1 reads GEAIGNYY; CDR2 reads EKD. V was shortened by 2 bases and J by 0 bases, with 36 bases between the two germline ends. This CDR3 has 23 amino acids. The CDR3 sequence: CACDSGLGEIGPRAVGYTDKLIF. CDR3 nucleotides: TGTGCCTGTGACAGCGGGCTGGGGGAAATAGGCCCGAGAGCCGTTGGGTACACCGATAAACTCATCTTT.

V and J are TRDV1 and TRDJ1, with 9 bases matching TRDD3. CDR1 and CDR2 (germline): TSWWSYY, QGS. The CDR3 totals 17 residues. Losses at the gene ends were 1 base for V and 1 base for J; bases not matched to a gene: 7. The CDR3 DNA is TGTGCTCTTGGGGAACAGACTGGGGGAACACCCACCGATAAACTCATCTTT. Protein product: CALGEQTGGTPTDKLIF.